One and the same sample provided the 4 T cell receptor beta chains below, sequenced in a study of blood T cell repertoires in COVID-19. Repertoires were generated with immunoSEQ multiplex PCR, while TCRdb's copy carries only in-frame clones and drops some. The profile shows some 530,000 clones, 75% to 90% of them singletons. Sequenced sample: PBMCs or T cells enriched from blood (not recorded which). The receptors stem from a woman aged 55 to 70 who had recovered from COVID-19.

J is TRBJ1-1 and V is TRBV5-1; 10 bases line up with TRBD1. Germline V gene sequence: CDR1 SGHRS, CDR2 YFSETQ. The CDR3 length is 15 residues. V lost 4 bases to trimming and J lost 3 bases; unmatched junction nucleotides: 6. The CDR3: CASSLGTGVDTEAFF. The CDR3 nucleotides are TGCGCCAGCAGCCTCGGGACAGGGGTAGACACTGAAGCTTTCTTT.

V usage is TRBV10-1 and J usage is TRBJ2-3, with 8 positions matching TRBD2. The CDR3 runs 14 residues. Germline trimming cut 2 bases from V and 8 bases from J; bases unmatched to any gene: 6. CDR1 is WNHNN and CDR2 is SYGVQD in the germline V gene (reference sequence). The CDR3 sequence is CASSEKAGDVTQYF. The CDR3 nucleotides read TGCGCCAGCAGTGAGAAAGCGGGGGATGTTACGCAGTATTTT.

This chain connects TRBV2 to TRBJ1-2; the D is unclear. V gave up 4 bases and J gave up 8 bases, with 14 bases separating them. Looked up from germline, CDR1 is SNHLY and CDR2 is FYNNEI. This CDR3 region has 13 residues. The CDR3 DNA follows: TGTGCCAGCAGTGTGGGCGATCGCTCCGGCTACACCTTC. Encoded protein: CASSVGDRSGYTF.

The V gene is TRBV15, the J gene TRBJ2-1; a weak D match, TRBD2 (6 bases). Looked up from germline, CDR1 is LNHNV and CDR2 is YYDKDF (reference sequence). The length of the CDR3 is 14 residues. V was cut by 6 bases and J by 10 bases, with 19 bases left in between. CDR3 in amino acids: CATSTGTARGEQFF. The DNA for the CDR3 is TGTGCCACCAGTACCGGGACCGCCCGGGGGGAGCAGTTCTTC.